A single sample is the source of the 26 T cell receptor beta chains below, sequenced in a study of PD-L1 blockade in urothelial cancer. TCRdb keeps only in-frame clones here, not all; method: immunoSEQ multiplex PCR. This sample has around 87,000 clones; 75% to 90% occur once, and the top ten carry 8.4%. Described time point: peripheral blood 6 weeks after treatment start. This material consisted of PBMCs, taken around atezolizumab (anti-PD-L1) treatment. These receptors all stem from a man in his 70s with urothelial cancer.

The genes are TRBV5-4 and TRBJ2-2, with 7 bases fitting TRBD2. The junction had 7 bases not matched to a gene; V was cut back by 0 bases and J by 5 bases. Looked up from germline, CDR1 is SGHNT and CDR2 is YYREEE (reference sequence). CDR3 length: 16 amino acids. CDR3 sequence: CASSLVSRGGTGELFF. For the CDR3, the DNA is TGTGCCAGCAGCTTGGTGTCCCGGGGAGGGACCGGGGAGCTGTTTTTT.

J is TRBJ1-5 and V is TRBV19, with D unclear. This CDR3 has 12 residues. The V gene lost 9 bases and the J gene lost 1 base, with 7 bases spanning the gap. Germline V lookup: CDR1 LNHDA, CDR2 SQIVND (reference sequence). The CDR3 DNA reads as TGTGCCAGCGGTTTGAGCAATCAGCCCCAGCATTTT. Residues: CASGLSNQPQHF.

The chain joins TRBV2 to TRBJ2-1; TRBD1 aligns across 9 bases. CDR1 is SNHLY, CDR2 FYNNEI, per germline. V shed 7 bases and J 6 bases; nucleotides not matched to a gene: 4. This CDR3 region has 13 residues. CDR3 DNA sequence: TGTGCCAGCACCCCGGACAGGGGCAATGAGCAGTTCTTC. It codes for CASTPDRGNEQFF.

This chain links TRBV6-4 with TRBJ1-1; D gene ambiguous. V lost 3 bases and J lost 0, with 5 bases in between. The CDR3 consists of 13 residues. The germline CDR1 and CDR2 sequences are MRHNA and SNTAGT. CDR3 in amino acids: CASSESLNTEAFF. The CDR3 DNA reads as TGTGCCAGCAGTGAATCTTTGAACACTGAAGCTTTCTTT.

The rearrangement links TRBV6-1 to TRBJ2-7; maybe TRBD1 (6 bases). V was cut by 6 bases and J by 4 bases, with 10 bases left in between. The V gene's germline CDR1 is MNHNS and CDR2 SASEGT. The CDR3 is 12 residues long. CDR3 protein: CASRDSRYEQYF. The CDR3, as DNA: TGTGCCAGCAGGGACAGTCGGTACGAGCAGTACTTC.

The chain employs TRBV18 and TRBJ2-5; 9 positions agree with TRBD1. CDR3 length equals 15 residues. V lost 4 bases to trimming and J lost 1 base; unmatched junction nucleotides: 4. CDR1 is KGHSH, CDR2 LQKENI, per germline. For the CDR3, the DNA is TGTGCCAGCTCACGGGGACAGGGAGGCCAAGAGACCCAGTACTTC. Residues: CASSRGQGGQETQYF.

The rearrangement uses TRBV5-1 and TRBJ1-1; D not resolved. Germline V gene sequence: CDR1 SGHRS, CDR2 YFSETQ. This CDR3 has 14 amino acids. V gave up 4 bases and J gave up 0 bases, with 10 bases separating them. CDR3 sequence (DNA): TGCGCCAGCAGCCCGGGCGGGATGAACACTGAAGCTTTCTTT. This gives the protein CASSPGGMNTEAFF.

The V and J genes are TRBV19 and TRBJ2-3, with 11 bases fitting TRBD2. There are 15 residues in the CDR3. With 4 bases clipped from V and 6 bases from J, the junction kept 6 bases outside the gene matches. Germline V CDR1 and CDR2: LNHDA, SQIVND (reference sequence). CDR3 protein: CASSRGLADGDTQYF. The DNA for the CDR3 is TGTGCCAGTAGTAGGGGACTAGCGGACGGTGATACGCAGTATTTT.

The chain employs TRBV5-1 and TRBJ2-7, with 11 bases identical to TRBD1. CDR1 is SGHRS, CDR2 YFSETQ, per germline. V lost 0 bases to trimming and J lost 5 bases; unmatched junction nucleotides: 1. The CDR3 consists of 14 residues. CDR3 protein: CASSLGDRGNEQYF. CDR3 DNA: TGCGCCAGCAGCTTGGGGGACAGGGGGAACGAGCAGTACTTC. Full variable domain (missing parts from reference TRBV5-1 and TRBJ2-7): KAGVTQTPRYLIKTRGQQVTLSCSPISGHRSVSWYQQTPGQGLQFLFEYFSETQRNKGNFPGRFSGRQFSNSRSEMNVSTLELGDSALYLCASSLGDRGNEQYFGPGTRLTVT.

Only a few counts were recorded for this clone. The chain joins TRBV7-9 to TRBJ2-5; D gene ambiguous. CDR3 size: 12 residues. Deletions cut 3 bases from V and 4 bases from J, with 6 bases between. Germline V gene sequence: CDR1 SEHNR, CDR2 FQNEAQ (reference sequence). This chain's CDR3 is CASSLERETQYF. CDR3 bases: TGTGCCAGCAGCTTGGAGAGAGAGACCCAGTACTTC. The full variable domain, in which reference TRBV7-9 and TRBJ2-5 provide the parts outside the CDR3, is DTGVSQNPRHKITKRGQNVTFRCDPISEHNRLYWYRQTLGQGPEFLTYFQNEAQLEKSRLLSDRFSAERPKGSFSTLEIQRTEQGDSAMYLCASSLERETQYFGPGTRLLVL.

The chain uses TRBV19 and TRBJ2-5; perhaps TRBD2 as D (5 bases). V was clipped by 1 base and J by 1 base, with 10 bases between them. This CDR3 spans 15 amino acids. The germline gives CDR1 LNHDA, CDR2 SQIVND (reference sequence). CDR3 DNA sequence: TGTGCCAGTAGTATAGCGCGGGCGAGCCAAGAGACCCAGTACTTC. This codes for CASSIARASQETQYF.

This sequence joins TRBV5-1 and TRBJ1-2; 12 bases agree with TRBD1. CDR1 and CDR2 from the germline V gene are SGHRS and YFSETQ. V dropped 4 bases and J dropped 8; count of bases not matched to a gene: 6. The CDR3 length is 14 residues. CDR3 nucleotide sequence: TGCGCCAGCAGCCCGGGACAGGGGGCCGAGGGCTACACCTTC. Its protein product is CASSPGQGAEGYTF.

This chain links TRBV5-5 with TRBJ2-5; the match to TRBD1 covers 11 bases. After removal of 3 bases from V and 5 bases from J, the junction contained 3 bases not matched to a gene. The germline gives CDR1 SGHKS, CDR2 YYEKEE (reference sequence). This CDR3 is 14 amino acids long. CDR3 residues: CASSWTGGGETQYF. The CDR3 nucleotides are TGTGCCAGCAGCTGGACAGGGGGCGGTGAGACCCAGTACTTC.

The chain links TRBV5-6 to TRBJ2-4; perhaps TRBD2 as D (6 bases). This CDR3 spans 16 amino acids. From germline, CDR1 is SGHDT and CDR2 YYEEEE. V was cut by 2 bases and J by 1 base, with 13 bases left in between. The DNA for the CDR3 is TGTGCCAGCAGCTTCCGGGGAGGATTGGCCAAAAACATTCAGTACTTC. Residues: CASSFRGGLAKNIQYF.

This sequence joins TRBV6-6 and TRBJ1-5, with D perhaps matching TRBD1 (5 bases). Germline lookup yields CDR1 MNHNY and CDR2 SVGAGI (reference sequence). This CDR3 spans 14 amino acids. Trimming took 2 bases from V and 4 from J, leaving 9 bases between them. The DNA of the CDR3 is TGTGCCAGCAGTTACGGGGCCGGGAATCAGCCCCAGCATTTT. Translation: CASSYGAGNQPQHF.

The chain carries TRBV10-3 and TRBJ2-7, with 8 bases that match TRBD1. V lost 10 bases and J lost 0; bases outside the gene matches: 8. Germline CDR1 is ENHRY and CDR2 is SYGVKD. The CDR3 has 14 residues. Here the CDR3 DNA reads TGTGCCACACGGCGACAGGGGCCCTCCTACGAGCAGTACTTC. Protein product: CATRRQGPSYEQYF.

V gene TRBV19 combines with J gene TRBJ2-6, with no clear D. The CDR3 extends over 15 amino acids. Trimming shortened V by 2 bases and J by 0 bases, and 5 bases separated the two germline ends. Per the germline V gene, CDR1 is LNHDA and CDR2 is SQIVND (reference sequence). As DNA, the CDR3 is TGTGCCAGTAGTATACAGGTCTCTGGGGCCAACGTCCTGACTTTC. This gives the protein CASSIQVSGANVLTF.

The rearrangement uses TRBV7-9 and TRBJ2-7; 9 bases are a match to TRBD1. The CDR3 has 14 residues. Germline V gene data show CDR1 as SEHNR and CDR2 as FQNEAQ (reference sequence). V lost 5 bases to trimming and J lost 6 bases; unmatched junction nucleotides: 8. The CDR3 loop is CASSRPGQGGEQYF. The CDR3 DNA sequence: TGTGCCAGCAGCCGCCCGGGACAGGGAGGCGAGCAGTACTTC.

The chain employs TRBV2 and TRBJ2-2; tentative D call: TRBD2 (5 bases). The germline CDR1 and CDR2 sequences are SNHLY and FYNNEI. The CDR3 has 16 amino acids. V was trimmed by 6 bases and J by 0 bases, leaving 14 bases between them. CDR3 in amino acids: CASSVRRVANTGELFF. The DNA of the CDR3 is TGTGCCAGCAGCGTAAGGCGGGTCGCGAACACCGGGGAGCTGTTTTTT.

The V gene is TRBV30, the J gene TRBJ2-5, with a possible D match to TRBD2 (6 bases). V dropped 2 bases and J dropped 7 bases, with 14 bases sitting between them. The V gene's germline CDR1 is GTSNPN and CDR2 SVGIG (reference sequence). This CDR3 comprises 13 residues. In nucleotides, the CDR3 is TGTGCCTGGAGTAAGGAGGGAAGGGTGACCCAGTACTTC. It yields the protein CAWSKEGRVTQYF.

This sequence joins TRBV10-3 and TRBJ2-7, with D perhaps TRBD2 (5 bases). The germline V and J ends were trimmed by 5 bases and 1 base, with 18 bases remaining between them. CDR3 length: 16 residues. The germline gives CDR1 ENHRY, CDR2 SYGVKD. The CDR3: CAISKGDGAESYEQYF. The CDR3 nucleotides are TGTGCCATCAGTAAGGGAGACGGAGCGGAATCCTACGAGCAGTACTTC.

The V and J genes are TRBV9 and TRBJ2-1; 11 bases fit TRBD2. The CDR3 sequence is 16 residues long. V was pared by 4 bases and J by 4 bases, with 7 bases of the junction left unmatched. Germline values: CDR1 SGDLS, CDR2 YYNGEE. This CDR3 reads CASSRGSGGVYNEQFF. For the CDR3, the DNA is TGTGCCAGCAGCCGTGGTAGCGGGGGGGTTTACAATGAGCAGTTCTTC. Together with reference TRBV9 and TRBJ2-1, the CDR3 gives the full variable domain: DSGVTQTPKHLITATGQRVTLRCSPRSGDLSVYWYQQSLDQGLQFLIQYYNGEERAKGNILERFSAQQFPDLHSELNLSSLELGDSALYFCASSRGSGGVYNEQFFGPGTRLTVL.

V and J are TRBV7-6 and TRBJ2-5, with a weak D call TRBD2 (7 bases). The CDR3 runs to 17 residues. Between the trimmed V and J ends, which lost 2 bases and 5 bases, there was a span of 21 bases. Per germline, CDR1 SGHVS and CDR2 FNYEAQ. CDR3 bases: TGTGCCAGCAGCTTATCTCCTGGACAGATGCGGGGGGAGACCCAGTACTTC. This codes for CASSLSPGQMRGETQYF.

This sequence joins TRBV10-3 and TRBJ1-5; 7 bases are a match to TRBD1. The germline CDR1 and CDR2 sequences are ENHRY and SYGVKD. The V segment lost 3 bases and the J segment 2 bases; nucleotides outside the gene matches: 7. The CDR3 is made up of 16 amino acids. CDR3 sequence (DNA): TGTGCCATCAGTGACAGGGGCGGGACAGGCAATCAGCCCCAGCATTTT. Translated: CAISDRGGTGNQPQHF.

The chain uses TRBV4-2 and TRBJ1-2; a weak D match, TRBD1 (6 bases). The CDR3 is 13 residues long. Germline lookup yields CDR1 LGHNA and CDR2 YNFKEQ. V was pared by 0 bases and J by 7 bases, with 9 bases between. The CDR3: CASSQDGGIGYTF. CDR3 DNA: TGTGCCAGCAGCCAAGATGGGGGCATTGGCTACACCTTC.

This chain links TRBV7-2 with TRBJ2-2, with 8 bases aligning to TRBD1. The CDR3 length is 16 residues. Germline-derived CDR1 and CDR2 are SGHTA and FQGNSA. V lost 2 bases to trimming and J lost 4 bases; unmatched junction nucleotides: 6. The chain's CDR3 is CASSLSPDRVTGELFF. DNA for the CDR3: TGTGCCAGCAGCTTATCCCCGGACAGGGTCACCGGGGAGCTGTTTTTT. Together with reference TRBV7-2 and TRBJ2-2, the CDR3 gives the full variable domain: GAGVSQSPSNKVTEKGKDVELRCDPISGHTALYWYRQSLGQGLEFLIYFQGNSAPDKSGLPSDRFSAERTGGSVSTLTIQRTQQEDSAVYLCASSLSPDRVTGELFFGEGSRLTVL.